This T cell receptor (beta chain) was retrieved from a study of neurological immune-mediated disorders. Overall study: Multiple sclerosis patients numbered some 35, with roughly 30 relapsing-remitting and 3 secondary progressive. The study's findings and limits: The greatest degree of TCR clonal expansion was observed in HTLV-1-associated myelopathy, with the lowest in multiple sclerosis, below that of healthy controls. No clinical or MRI feature was associated with the multiple sclerosis repertoire cluster.

The team produced cDNA through 5'RACE using 10-nucleotide random UMIs. MiXCR, applied by TCRdb to the 5' RACE reads, yields one record per CDR3 protein. The table records about 65,000 distinct CDR3 sequences, roughly 3.7% of them present only once. V dropped 1 base and J dropped 10; count of bases not matched to a gene: 5. CDR1 is MGHRA and CDR2 is YSYEKL in the germline V gene. The CDR3 runs to 16 residues. In its sample, this clonotype was seen many times. Its antigen remains unidentified. This chain joins TRBV4-1 and TRBJ2-1; 15 bases are a match to TRBD2. This sequence originates from a man aged 45-60 years with multiple sclerosis. Sample: PBMCs. The DNA for the CDR3 is TGCGCCAGCAGCCAAGCGGGACTAGCGGGGGGCTGGGAGCAGTTCTTC. Encoded protein: CASSQAGLAGGWEQFF.